The clone carrying this T cell receptor beta chain was seen a handful of times. Its specificity is unknown. TCRdb analysed the reads with MiXCR anew, one entry per CDR3 protein. Of 640,000 or so distinct CDR3 sequences in the sample, around a third were seen once. This entry comes from a study of T cell repertoires in cytomegalovirus infection. Germline CDR1 MNHEY, CDR2 SMNVEV (reference sequence). The CDR3 runs 14 residues. Trimming took off 7 bases at V and 9 bases at J, with 16 bases between the two ends. The chain carries TRBV27 and TRBJ1-6; perhaps TRBD1 as D (6 bases). This sample comprised cultured PBMCs, obtained from culture after CMV antigen stimulation. The TCR originated in a human donor in good health (CMV status not recorded). Some clones in this sample may be carry-over from other donors' samples. The CDR3 spells CASTLRGARSPLHF. For the CDR3, the DNA is TGTGCCAGCACCCTCCGGGGGGCACGTTCACCCCTCCACTTT.